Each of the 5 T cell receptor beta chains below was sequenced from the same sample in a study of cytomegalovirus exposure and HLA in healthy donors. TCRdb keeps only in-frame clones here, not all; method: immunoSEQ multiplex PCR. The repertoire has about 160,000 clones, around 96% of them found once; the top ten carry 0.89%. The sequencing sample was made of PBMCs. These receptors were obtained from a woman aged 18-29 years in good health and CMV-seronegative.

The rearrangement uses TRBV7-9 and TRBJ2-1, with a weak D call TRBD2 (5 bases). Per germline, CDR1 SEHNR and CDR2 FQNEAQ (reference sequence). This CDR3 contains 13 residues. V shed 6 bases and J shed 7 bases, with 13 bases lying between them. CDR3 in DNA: TGTGCCAGCAGACCCGGTGAGGGAAATGAGCAGTTCTTC. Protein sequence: CASRPGEGNEQFF.

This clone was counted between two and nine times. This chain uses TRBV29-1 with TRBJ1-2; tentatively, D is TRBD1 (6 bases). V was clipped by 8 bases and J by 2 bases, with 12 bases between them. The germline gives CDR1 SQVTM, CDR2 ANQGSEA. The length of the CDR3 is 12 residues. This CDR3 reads CSSLQGNYGYTF. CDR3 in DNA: TGCAGCTCCCTTCAGGGGAACTATGGCTACACCTTC.

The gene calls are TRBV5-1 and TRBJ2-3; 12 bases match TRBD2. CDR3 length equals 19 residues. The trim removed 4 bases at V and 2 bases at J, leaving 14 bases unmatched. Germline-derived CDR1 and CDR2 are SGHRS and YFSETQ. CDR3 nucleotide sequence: TGCGCCAGCAGCCTGAGGCTAGCGGGGGGGCCCCAACACACAGATACGCAGTATTTT. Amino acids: CASSLRLAGGPQHTDTQYF. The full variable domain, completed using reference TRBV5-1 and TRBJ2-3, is KAGVTQTPRYLIKTRGQQVTLSCSPISGHRSVSWYQQTPGQGLQFLFEYFSETQRNKGNFPGRFSGRQFSNSRSEMNVSTLELGDSALYLCASSLRLAGGPQHTDTQYFGPGTRLTVL.

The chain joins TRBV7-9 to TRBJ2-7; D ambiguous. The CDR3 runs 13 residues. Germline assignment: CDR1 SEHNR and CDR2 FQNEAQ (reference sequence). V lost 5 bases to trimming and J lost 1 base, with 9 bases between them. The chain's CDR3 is CASSPPISYEQYF. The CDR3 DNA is TGTGCCAGCAGCCCCCCAATTTCCTACGAGCAGTACTTC.

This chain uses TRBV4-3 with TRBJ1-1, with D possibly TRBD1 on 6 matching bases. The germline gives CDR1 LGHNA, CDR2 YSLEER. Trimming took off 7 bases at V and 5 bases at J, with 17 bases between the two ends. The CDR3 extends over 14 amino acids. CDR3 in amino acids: CASTSGRGGTEAFF. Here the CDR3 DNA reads TGCGCCAGCACCTCTGGAAGGGGGGGTACTGAAGCTTTCTTT.